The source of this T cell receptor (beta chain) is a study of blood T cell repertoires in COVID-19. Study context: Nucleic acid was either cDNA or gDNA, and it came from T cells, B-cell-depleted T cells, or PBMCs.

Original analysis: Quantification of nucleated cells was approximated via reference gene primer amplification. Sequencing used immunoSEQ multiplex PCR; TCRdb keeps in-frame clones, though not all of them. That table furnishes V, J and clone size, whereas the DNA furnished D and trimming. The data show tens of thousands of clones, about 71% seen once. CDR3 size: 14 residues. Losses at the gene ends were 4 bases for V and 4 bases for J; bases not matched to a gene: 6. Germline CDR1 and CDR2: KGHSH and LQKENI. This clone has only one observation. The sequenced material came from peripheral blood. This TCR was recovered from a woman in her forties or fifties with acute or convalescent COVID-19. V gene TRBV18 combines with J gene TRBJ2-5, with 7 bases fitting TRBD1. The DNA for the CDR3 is TGTGCCAGCTCACGAGGACAGGTGGGAGAGACCCAGTACTTC. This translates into CASSRGQVGETQYF.